One and the same sample provided the 3 T cell receptor beta chains below, sequenced in a study of blood T cell repertoires in COVID-19. Assay used: immunoSEQ multiplex PCR; TCRdb lists only in-frame clones, some missing. Of about 140,000 clones listed, about 81% were seen once; the top ten hold 4%. Sequencing was performed on peripheral blood. These receptors originate from a woman of 80 years or more with acute or convalescent COVID-19.

The rearrangement links TRBV6-2 or TRBV6-3 to TRBJ2-1; TRBD2 matches at 9 bases. The CDR3 contains 15 residues. Per the germline V gene, CDR1 is MNHEY and CDR2 is SVGEGT. V shed 0 bases, J shed 6 bases, and the junction held 3 bases outside the gene matches. In DNA, the CDR3 is TGTGCCAGCAGTTACTCGCTTAGCGGGAGCAATGAGCAGTTCTTC. Amino acid sequence: CASSYSLSGSNEQFF.

The chain links TRBV27 to TRBJ2-7, with TRBD2 as a possible D gene (7 bases). The CDR3 consists of 15 residues. The V and J ends lost 1 base and 3 bases respectively, with 13 bases between them. Germline-derived CDR1 and CDR2 are MNHEY and SMNVEV (reference sequence). Written as DNA, the CDR3 is TGTGCCAGCAGTTTATTGGGAGGGGGGGACTACGAGCAGTACTTC. Protein sequence: CASSLLGGGDYEQYF.

The gene calls are TRBV7-8 and TRBJ2-6; TRBD1 agrees at 11 bases. The CDR3 sequence is 20 residues long. The germline gives CDR1 SGHVS, CDR2 FQNEAQ. Trimming cost V 5 bases and J 3 bases; bases outside gene matches: 15. The CDR3 loop reads CASSPLTGTGGSFGANVLTF. The CDR3 DNA reads as TGTGCCAGCAGCCCCCTAACCGGGACAGGGGGATCCTTTGGGGCCAACGTCCTGACTTTC.